Listed below are T cell receptor beta chains from one sample, sequenced in a study of shared clonotypes between healthy human individuals. Method: immunoSEQ multiplex PCR; TCRdb's copy keeps in-frame clones and lacks some. This sample has under 850,000 clones; roughly 92% occur once, and the top ten carry about 24%. The sequencing input was naive CD8+ T cells sorted from blood. All receptors come from a man aged 25 to 40 in good health. The CDR3 runs from the conserved cysteine through the conserved F or W.

v_gene | CDR3aa
TRBV14 | CASSQDSFPGQGYEQYF
TRBV14 | CASSWTNTGELFF
TRBV4-1 | CASSQDPPRGPNEKLFF
TRBV28 | CASSHIPGDAREGHEQFF
TRBV18 | CASSPTGPGYEQYF
TRBV15 | CATSGSGTGFFEQYF
TRBV27 | CASSFSGSPFYEQYF
TRBV27 | CASSLPSNEQFF
TRBV28 | CASSLLLGSSNQPQHF
TRBV4-2 | CASSQGEGTASDYTF
TRBV29-1 | CSVEGGGTYEQYF
TRBV7-9 | CASSRPGFGQPQHF
TRBV2 | CASSDEGSRYGYTF
TRBV7-9 | CASSFFLGIIQETQYF
TRBV6-5 | CASSRLIAGDGEQYF
TRBV6-1 | CASSQNSPWDTQYF
TRBV7-9 | CASSLVGRTGLNTEAFF